This T cell receptor (beta chain) originates from a study of cytomegalovirus exposure and HLA in healthy donors. As for the study in general: The study placed about four fifths of its approximately 360 genotyped donors in the Caucasian-associated ancestry cluster.

Vbeta (60) and Jbeta (13) primers were used in the PCR. Assay used: immunoSEQ multiplex PCR; TCRdb lists only in-frame clones, some missing. The listing contains approximately 50,000 clones. Study outcomes and limitations: TCR beta sequences reportedly predicted the HLA-A and HLA-B alleles of most subjects accurately.

Details on this clone: Its specificity is not known.

The CDR3 totals 17 residues. CDR1 is MGHRA, CDR2 YSYEKL, per germline. The V segment lost 5 bases and the J segment 0 bases; nucleotides outside the gene matches: 10. The receptor was isolated from a male donor in good health and CMV-seronegative. This sequence joins TRBV4-1 and TRBJ1-3; TRBD1 aligns across 7 bases. The specimen sequenced was PBMCs. The CDR3 loop is CASSFQQGLRSGNTIYF. In DNA, the CDR3 is TGCGCCAGCAGCTTCCAACAGGGGCTTCGCTCTGGAAACACCATATATTTT.